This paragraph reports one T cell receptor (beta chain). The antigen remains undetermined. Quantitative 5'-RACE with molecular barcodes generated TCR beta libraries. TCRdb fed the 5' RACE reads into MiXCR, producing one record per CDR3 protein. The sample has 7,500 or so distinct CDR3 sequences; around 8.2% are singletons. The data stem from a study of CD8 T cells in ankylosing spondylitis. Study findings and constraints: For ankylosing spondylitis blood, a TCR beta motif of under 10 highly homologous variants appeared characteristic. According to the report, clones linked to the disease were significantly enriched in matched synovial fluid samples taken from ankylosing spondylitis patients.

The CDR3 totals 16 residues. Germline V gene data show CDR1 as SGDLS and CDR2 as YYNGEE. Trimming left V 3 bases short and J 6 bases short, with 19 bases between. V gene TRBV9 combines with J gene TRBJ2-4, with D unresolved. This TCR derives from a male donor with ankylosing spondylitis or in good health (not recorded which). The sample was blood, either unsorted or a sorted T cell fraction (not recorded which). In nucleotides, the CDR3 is TGTGCCAGCAGCGATGATATACGGACCGTCGGAAACATTCAGTACTTC. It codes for CASSDDIRTVGNIQYF.